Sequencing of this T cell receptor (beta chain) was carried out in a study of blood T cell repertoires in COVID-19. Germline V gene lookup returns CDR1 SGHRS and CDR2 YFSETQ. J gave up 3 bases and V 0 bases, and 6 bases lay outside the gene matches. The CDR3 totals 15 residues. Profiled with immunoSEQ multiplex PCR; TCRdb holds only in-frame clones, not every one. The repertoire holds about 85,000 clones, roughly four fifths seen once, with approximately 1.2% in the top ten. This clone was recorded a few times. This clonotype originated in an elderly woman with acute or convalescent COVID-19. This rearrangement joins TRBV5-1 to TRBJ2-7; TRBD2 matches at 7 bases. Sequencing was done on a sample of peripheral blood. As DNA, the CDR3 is TGCGCCAGCAGCTTGGCCGCGGGAGACGGCTACGAGCAGTACTTC. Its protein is CASSLAAGDGYEQYF.